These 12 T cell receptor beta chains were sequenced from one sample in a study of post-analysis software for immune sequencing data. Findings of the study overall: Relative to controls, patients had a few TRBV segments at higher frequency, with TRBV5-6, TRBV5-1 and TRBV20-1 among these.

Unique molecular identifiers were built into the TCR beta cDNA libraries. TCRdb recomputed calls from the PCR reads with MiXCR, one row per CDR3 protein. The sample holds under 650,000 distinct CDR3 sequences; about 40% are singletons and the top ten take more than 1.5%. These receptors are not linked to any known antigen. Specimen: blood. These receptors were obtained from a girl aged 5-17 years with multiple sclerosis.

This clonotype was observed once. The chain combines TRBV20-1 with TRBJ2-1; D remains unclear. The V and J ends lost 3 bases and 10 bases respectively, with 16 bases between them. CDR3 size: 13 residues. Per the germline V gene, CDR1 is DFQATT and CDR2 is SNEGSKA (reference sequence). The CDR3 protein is CSASSPTSTEQFF. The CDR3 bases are TGCAGTGCTAGTAGCCCCACGTCGACGGAGCAGTTCTTC.

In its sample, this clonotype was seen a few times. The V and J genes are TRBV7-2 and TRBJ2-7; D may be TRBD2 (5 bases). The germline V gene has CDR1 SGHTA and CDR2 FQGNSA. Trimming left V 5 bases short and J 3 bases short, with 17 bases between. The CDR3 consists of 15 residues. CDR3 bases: TGTGCCAGCAGCACCTCCACGGCGGGTTACTACGAGCAGTACTTC. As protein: CASSTSTAGYYEQYF.

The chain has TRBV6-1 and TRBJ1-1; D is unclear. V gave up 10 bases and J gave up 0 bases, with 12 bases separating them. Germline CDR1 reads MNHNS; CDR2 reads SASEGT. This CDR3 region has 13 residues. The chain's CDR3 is CATSPWMNTEAFF. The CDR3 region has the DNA TGTGCCACCTCGCCCTGGATGAACACTGAAGCTTTCTTT.

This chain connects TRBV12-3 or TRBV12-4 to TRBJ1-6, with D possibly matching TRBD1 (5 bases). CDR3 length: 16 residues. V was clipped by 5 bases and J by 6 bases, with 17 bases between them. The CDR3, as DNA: TGTGCCAGCAGTCCACAGGTGAGAGGGGTTAATTCACCCCTCCACTTT. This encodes CASSPQVRGVNSPLHF.

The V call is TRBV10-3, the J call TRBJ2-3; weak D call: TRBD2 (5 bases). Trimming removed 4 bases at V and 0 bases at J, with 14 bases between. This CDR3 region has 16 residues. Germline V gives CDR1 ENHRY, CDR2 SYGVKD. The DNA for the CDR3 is TGTGCCATCAGTGGGGGAAGCGGTTTTAGCACAGATACGCAGTATTTT. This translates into CAISGGSGFSTDTQYF.

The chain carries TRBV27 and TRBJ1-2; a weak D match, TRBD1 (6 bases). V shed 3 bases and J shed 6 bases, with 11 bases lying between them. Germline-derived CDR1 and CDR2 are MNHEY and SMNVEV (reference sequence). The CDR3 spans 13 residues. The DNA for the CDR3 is TGTGCCAGCAGTTTTGACAGGAGGGATGGCTACACCTTC. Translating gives CASSFDRRDGYTF.

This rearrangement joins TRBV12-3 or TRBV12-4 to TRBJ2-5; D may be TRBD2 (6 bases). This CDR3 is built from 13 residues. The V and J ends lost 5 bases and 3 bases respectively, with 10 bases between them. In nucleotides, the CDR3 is TGTGCCAGCAGTGGCGGGGTGGAAGAGACCCAGTACTTC. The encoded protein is CASSGGVEETQYF.

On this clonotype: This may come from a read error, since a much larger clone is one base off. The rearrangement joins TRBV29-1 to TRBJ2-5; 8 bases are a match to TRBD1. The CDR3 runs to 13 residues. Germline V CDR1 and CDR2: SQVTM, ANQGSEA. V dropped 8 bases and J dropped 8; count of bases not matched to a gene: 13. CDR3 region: CSSDRGIGDTQYF. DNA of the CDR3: TGCAGCTCAGACAGGGGTATCGGAGACACCCAGTACTTC.

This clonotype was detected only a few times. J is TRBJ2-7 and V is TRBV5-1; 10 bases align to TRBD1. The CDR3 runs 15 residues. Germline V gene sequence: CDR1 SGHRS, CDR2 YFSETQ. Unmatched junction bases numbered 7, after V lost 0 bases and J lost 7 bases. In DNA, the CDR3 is TGCGCCAGCAGCTTGGGCGGGACAGGGGCTTCTGAGCAGTACTTC. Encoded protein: CASSLGGTGASEQYF.

DNA for the CDR3: TGCGCCAGCAGCCAAGACATCTCGCGGGGGGTTACAGATACGCAGTATTTT. Translating it yields CASSQDISRGVTDTQYF. This chain connects TRBV4-1 to TRBJ2-3; 8 bases are shared with TRBD2. CDR1 MGHRA and CDR2 YSYEKL come from the germline V gene. The CDR3 length is 17 residues. Trimming cost V 0 bases and J 3 bases; bases outside gene matches: 8.

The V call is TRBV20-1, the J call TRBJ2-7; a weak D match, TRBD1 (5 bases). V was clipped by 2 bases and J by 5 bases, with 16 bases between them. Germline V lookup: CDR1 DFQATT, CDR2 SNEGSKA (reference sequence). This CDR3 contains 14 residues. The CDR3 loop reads CSARRGQGSNEQYF. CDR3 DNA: TGCAGTGCTAGAAGAGGCCAGGGAAGCAACGAGCAGTACTTC.

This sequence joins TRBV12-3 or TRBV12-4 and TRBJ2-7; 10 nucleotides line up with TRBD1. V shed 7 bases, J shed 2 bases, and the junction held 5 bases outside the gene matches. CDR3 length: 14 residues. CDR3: CASTWTGGTYEQYF. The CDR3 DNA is TGTGCCAGCACCTGGACAGGGGGAACCTACGAGCAGTACTTC.